This TCR beta chain was found in a study of shared clonotypes between healthy human individuals. For this clone: What it binds is unknown.

The study, taken as a whole, reports: Naive CD4 clonotypes were shared across a few donors at approximately 5.3%.

Repertoires were generated with immunoSEQ multiplex PCR, while TCRdb's copy carries only in-frame clones and drops some. The top ten hold about 10% of the sample, which has roughly 200,000 clones, 66% seen once. This TCR was sampled from a man aged 30-40 years in good health. Sequenced sample: memory CD4+ T cells sorted from blood. The subset was: CD45RA-negative fraction.

The CDR3, as DNA: TGTGCCAGCAGTCTCCTACCGTCAGGCTACCAGCCCCAGCATTTT. Protein: CASSLLPSGYQPQHF. The chain links TRBV27 to TRBJ1-5; D unclear. The CDR3 is 15 residues long. The V gene's germline CDR1 is MNHEY and CDR2 SMNVEV (reference sequence). Between the trimmed V and J ends, which lost 5 bases and 7 bases, there was a span of 18 bases.